These 22 T cell receptor beta chains share one sample of origin, sequenced in a study of blood T cells in healthy people across ages. A second roughly 7 to 12 cycle PCR used barcoded and J-beta primers. TCRdb ran MiXCR on the 5' RACE reads and lists one entry per CDR3 protein. The table shows 540,000 or so distinct CDR3 sequences, with around 50% occurring only once. The source material was blood. The receptors were gathered from an older man in good health.

The rearrangement joins TRBV15 to TRBJ1-2, with 8 bases that match TRBD1. The CDR3 runs to 13 residues. V dropped 3 bases and J dropped 8; count of bases not matched to a gene: 5. Germline V gives CDR1 LNHNV, CDR2 YYDKDF (reference sequence). CDR3 amino acids: CATSRRQGNGYTF. DNA for the CDR3: TGTGCCACCAGCAGGAGACAGGGGAACGGCTACACCTTC.

The genes are TRBV12-3 or TRBV12-4 and TRBJ1-4; maybe TRBD1 (6 bases). V lost 6 bases and J 8 bases, leaving 16 bases between the germline ends. The CDR3 is 14 amino acids. The CDR3 loop is CASSTQGSKEKLFF. CDR3 bases: TGTGCCAGCAGCACACAGGGAAGTAAGGAAAAACTGTTTTTT.

The chain uses TRBV6-2 or TRBV6-3 and TRBJ1-6; weak D call: TRBD1 (5 bases). Between the trimmed V and J ends, which lost 7 bases and 4 bases, there was a span of 11 bases. The germline V gene encodes CDR1 MNHEY and CDR2 SVGEGT. This CDR3 comprises 14 residues. The CDR3 here is CASIPGRYNSPLHF. CDR3 nucleotides: TGTGCCAGCATCCCGGGACGGTATAATTCACCCCTCCACTTT.

This clonotype has just a few counts. The J gene is TRBJ2-3, the V gene TRBV6-5; possibly TRBD2 for D (7 bases). Trimming removed 3 bases from V and 8 bases from J, with 15 bases in between. The CDR3 has 14 amino acids. Germline lookup yields CDR1 MNHEY and CDR2 SVGAGI. CDR3 region: CASSYEGGRGTQYF. CDR3 nucleotide sequence: TGTGCCAGCAGTTATGAGGGGGGGCGAGGTACGCAGTATTTT.

In this sample, this clonotype turned up a few times. The chain links TRBV7-2 to TRBJ2-5, with 9 bases that match TRBD2. The ends lost 5 bases at V and 11 bases at J; junction bases unmatched: 15. This CDR3 has 15 amino acids. Per germline, CDR1 SGHTA and CDR2 FQGNSA. Written as DNA, the CDR3 is TGTGCCAGCAGCGCTAATGGCGGGGGGGAGTGGGAGCAGTACTTC. It yields the protein CASSANGGGEWEQYF. The variable domain in full, completed from reference TRBV7-2 and TRBJ2-5, reads GAGVSQSPSNKVTEKGKDVELRCDPISGHTALYWYRQSLGQGLEFLIYFQGNSAPDKSGLPSDRFSAERTGGSVSTLTIQRTQQEDSAVYLCASSANGGGEWEQYFGPGTRLLVL.

This clonotype has a handful of counts. The chain uses TRBV6-2 or TRBV6-3 and TRBJ2-7; a weak D match, TRBD1 (5 bases). Trimming left V 6 bases short and J 0 bases short, with 15 bases between. The CDR3 extends over 15 amino acids. Germline V gene data show CDR1 as MNHEY and CDR2 as SVGEGT. The CDR3 DNA follows: TGTGCCAGCAGAGTTGACAGCGCGAGCTCCTACGAGCAGTACTTC. Amino acids: CASRVDSASSYEQYF.

This clonotype was seen repeatedly, ten times or more. The V gene is TRBV4-3, the J gene TRBJ2-7; no firm D call. Germline lookup yields CDR1 LGHNA and CDR2 YSLEER. V was cut by 0 bases and J by 4 bases, with 7 bases left in between. CDR3 length: 13 residues. The CDR3 spells CASSQDLRYEQYF. CDR3 nucleotides: TGCGCCAGCAGCCAAGATCTTAGGTACGAGCAGTACTTC.

The table lists this clonotype with a count of one. The genes are TRBV11-2 and TRBJ2-4; 8 bases agree with TRBD1. The DNA matches TRBJ2-5 better at its end, which makes the J call doubtful. Germline-derived CDR1 and CDR2 are SGHAT and FQNNGV. The length of the CDR3 is 14 residues. The CDR3 DNA reads TGTGCCAGCAAGGCAGGGGGCGTGTCGGAGACCCAGTACTTC. This encodes CASKAGGVSETQYF.

As concerns this clonotype: One end of the junction fails to match germline, which may point to a read error. V gene TRBV24-1 combines with J gene TRBJ2-4; 8 positions match TRBD1. The J call is uncertain, as TRBJ2-5 better fits the DNA end. The germline gives CDR1 KGHDR, CDR2 SFDVKD. The length of the CDR3 is 15 residues. The CDR3 nucleotides are TGTGCCATCAGTGATAGGGTGACAGGGGTGGAGACCCAGTACTTC. Protein: CAISDRVTGVETQYF.

This chain connects TRBV5-6 to TRBJ1-5; no clear D. The CDR3 covers 16 residues. Trimming removed 0 bases from V and 0 bases from J, with 10 bases in between. The germline V gene has CDR1 SGHDT and CDR2 YYEEEE. CDR3 nucleotide sequence: TGTGCCAGCAGCTTGGGTGGTTGGAATAGCAATCAGCCCCAGCATTTT. Its protein is CASSLGGWNSNQPQHF.

V and J are TRBV28 and TRBJ2-7, with TRBD1 identical over 7 bases. The J call may be in error: the DNA end matches TRBJ2-5 better. The CDR3 totals 13 residues. Germline V CDR1 and CDR2: MDHEN, SYDVKM. This CDR3 is CASSFVTGKTQYF. The CDR3 nucleotides read TGTGCCAGCAGTTTCGTGACAGGGAAGACCCAGTACTTC.

This chain uses TRBV7-2 with TRBJ2-7; D not certain. The length of the CDR3 is 13 residues. Germline-derived CDR1 and CDR2 are SGHTA and FQGNSA. V shed 3 bases and J shed 3 bases, with 9 bases lying between them. The CDR3 sequence: CASSFGTLYEQYF. The CDR3 region has the DNA TGTGCCAGCAGCTTCGGTACTCTCTACGAGCAGTACTTC.

The CDR3, as DNA: TGTGCCAGCAGCACTCGGACAGCGGAGGAAAAACTGTTTTTT. Protein sequence: CASSTRTAEEKLFF. The chain combines TRBV7-9 with TRBJ1-4; possible D gene TRBD1, 6 bases. The CDR3 has 14 residues. Germline CDR1 SEHNR, CDR2 FQNEAQ (reference sequence). With 5 bases removed from V and 8 bases from J, the gap between germline ends came to 15 bases.

This clonotype was recorded only once. The V call is TRBV7-2, the J call TRBJ2-1; D gene uncertain. Trimming cost V 5 bases and J 10 bases, with 18 bases left between them. The CDR3 is made up of 14 amino acids. Per the germline V gene, CDR1 is SGHTA and CDR2 is FQGNSA. The chain's CDR3 is CASSPYSLEQEQFF. The CDR3 DNA is TGTGCCAGCAGCCCATATTCTCTAGAGCAGGAGCAGTTCTTC.

The chain is built from TRBV9 and TRBJ1-5; possibly TRBD1 for D (5 bases). The CDR3 runs to 15 residues. Germline CDR1 is SGDLS and CDR2 is YYNGEE. Trimming shortened V by 1 base and J by 0 bases, and 8 bases separated the two germline ends. The CDR3 nucleotides are TGTGCCAGCAGCGTACACGGGGGTAGCAATCAGCCCCAGCATTTT. This sequence encodes CASSVHGGSNQPQHF.

The chain has TRBV4-2 and TRBJ1-3; D is possibly TRBD1 (5 bases). Germline lookup yields CDR1 LGHNA and CDR2 YNFKEQ. CDR3 size: 15 residues. Trimming cost V 4 bases and J 2 bases, with 12 bases left between them. The CDR3 spells CASSPGRGAGNTIYF. The CDR3 nucleotides read TGTGCCAGCAGCCCAGGCCGGGGGGCTGGAAACACCATATATTTT.

The chain combines TRBV27 with TRBJ1-6, with TRBD1 matching 9 bases. The J segment lost 9 bases and the V segment lost 3 bases, leaving 3 bases of the junction unmatched. The CDR3 is made up of 14 amino acids. The germline CDR1 and CDR2 sequences are MNHEY and SMNVEV (reference sequence). The CDR3 reads CASSFDRGGSPLHF. The CDR3 region has the DNA TGTGCCAGCAGTTTTGACAGGGGGGGTTCACCCCTCCACTTT.

The chain employs TRBV7-8 and TRBJ1-6; a possible D gene is TRBD1 (5 bases). This CDR3 spans 15 amino acids. CDR1 is SGHVS and CDR2 is FQNEAQ in the germline V gene. The ends were cut back, 2 bases at V and 8 bases at J, with 13 bases in the middle. Here the CDR3 DNA reads TGTGCCAGCAGCTTATTTAGTCAGGGTTATTCACCCCTCCACTTT. It codes for CASSLFSQGYSPLHF.

The chain joins TRBV11-2 to TRBJ2-7, with 11 bases lining up with TRBD2. The germline CDR1 and CDR2 sequences are SGHAT and FQNNGV. After removal of 4 bases from V and 2 bases from J, the junction contained 7 bases not matched to a gene. This CDR3 is built from 16 residues. CDR3 protein: CASSSTSGGFAYEQYF. The CDR3, as DNA: TGTGCCAGCAGCTCAACTAGCGGGGGATTCGCCTACGAGCAGTACTTC.

The rearrangement uses TRBV5-1 and TRBJ2-1; a possible D gene is TRBD2 (5 bases). This CDR3 has 13 amino acids. Trimming left V 5 bases short and J 4 bases short, with 10 bases between. Germline CDR1 is SGHRS and CDR2 is YFSETQ. This chain's CDR3 is CASRLDYYNEQFF. CDR3 in DNA: TGCGCCAGCAGATTAGACTATTACAATGAGCAGTTCTTC.

This clonotype was detected once. The chain is built from TRBV20-1 and TRBJ2-1; D may be TRBD1 (5 bases). Deletions cut 6 bases from V and 0 bases from J, with 15 bases between. Germline CDR1 reads DFQATT; CDR2 reads SNEGSKA (reference sequence). This CDR3 is built from 15 residues. The CDR3 protein is CSAGRDSSSYNEQFF. CDR3 in DNA: TGCAGTGCCGGACGTGACAGTAGCTCCTACAATGAGCAGTTCTTC.

This chain links TRBV12-3 or TRBV12-4 with TRBJ2-3, with TRBD2 identical over 8 bases. Trimming cost V 8 bases and J 4 bases; bases outside gene matches: 11. The CDR3 contains 15 residues. CDR3 in amino acids: CASSGGAPSADTQYF. In nucleotides, the CDR3 is TGTGCCAGCTCCGGGGGGGCCCCCAGCGCAGATACGCAGTATTTT.